This T cell receptor beta chain derives from a study of T cells in Graves' hyperthyroidism and ophthalmopathy. From RNA transcripts, TCR beta CDR3 regions were amplified. The HTBI primer set was used in a first-round RT-PCR of the TCR CDR3. TCRdb used MiXCR to reprocess the multiplex PCR reads, holding one entry per CDR3 protein. The data show 700,000 to 950,000 distinct CDR3 sequences, over 35% seen once. Germline V gene data show CDR1 as DFQATT and CDR2 as SNEGSKA (reference sequence). J gave up 3 bases and V 4 bases, and 6 bases lay outside the gene matches. This CDR3 is built from 13 residues. The chain recombines TRBV20-1 with TRBJ2-7; 7 bases map to TRBD2. The material sequenced was blood. This sequence originates from a woman aged 40 to 50 with Graves' hyperthyroidism. CDR3: CSAMGLADYEQYF. The DNA for the CDR3 is TGCAGTGCTATGGGGCTAGCGGACTACGAGCAGTACTTC.